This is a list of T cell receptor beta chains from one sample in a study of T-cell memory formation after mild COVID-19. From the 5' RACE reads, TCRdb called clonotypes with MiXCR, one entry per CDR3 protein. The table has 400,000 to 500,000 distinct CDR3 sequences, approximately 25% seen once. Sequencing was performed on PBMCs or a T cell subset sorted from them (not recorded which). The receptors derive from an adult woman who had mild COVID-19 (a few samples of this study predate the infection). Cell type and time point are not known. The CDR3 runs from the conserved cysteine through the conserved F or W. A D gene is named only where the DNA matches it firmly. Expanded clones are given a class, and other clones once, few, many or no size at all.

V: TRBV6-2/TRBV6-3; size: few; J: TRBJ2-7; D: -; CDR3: CASSYAWAKGLSYEQYF; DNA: TGTGCCAGCAGTTACGCCTGGGCTAAGGGGCTATCCTACGAGCAGTACTTC
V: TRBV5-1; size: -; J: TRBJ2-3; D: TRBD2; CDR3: CASNAGTSGLSTDTQYF; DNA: TGCGCCAGCAACGCAGGGACTAGCGGGCTGAGCACAGATACGCAGTATTTT
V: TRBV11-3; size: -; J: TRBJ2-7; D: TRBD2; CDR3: CASSSPLFVGGPTQYF; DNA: TGTGCCAGCAGCTCCCCCCTCTTTGTGGGAGGGCCGACGCAGTACTTC
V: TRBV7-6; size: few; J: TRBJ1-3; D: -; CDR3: CASSRSDGNTIYF; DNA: TGTGCCAGCAGCCGATCGGATGGAAACACCATATATTTT
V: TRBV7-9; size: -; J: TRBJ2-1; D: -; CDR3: CASSLPSGSSYNEQFF; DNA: TGTGCCAGCAGCTTACCCTCAGGAAGCTCCTACAATGAGCAGTTCTTC
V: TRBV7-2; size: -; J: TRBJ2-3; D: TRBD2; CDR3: CASSASLAGSWGRTDTQYF; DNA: TGTGCCAGCAGCGCCAGTCTAGCGGGGAGTTGGGGACGCACAGATACGCAGTATTTT
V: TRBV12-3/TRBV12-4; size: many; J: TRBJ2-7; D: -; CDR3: CASSFAGYEQYF; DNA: TGTGCCAGCAGTTTTGCCGGATACGAGCAGTACTTC
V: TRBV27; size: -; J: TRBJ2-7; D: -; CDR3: CASRNRDSTMEQYF; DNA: TGTGCCAGCAGGAACCGGGACTCAACGATGGAGCAGTACTTC
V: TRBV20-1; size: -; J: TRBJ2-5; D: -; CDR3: CSANTGLLPQETQYF; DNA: TGCAGTGCGAATACGGGTCTCCTACCTCAAGAGACCCAGTACTTC
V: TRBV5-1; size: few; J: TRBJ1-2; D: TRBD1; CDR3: CASSPGGSANYGYTF; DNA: TGCGCCAGCAGCCCAGGGGGTTCAGCAAACTATGGCTACACCTTC
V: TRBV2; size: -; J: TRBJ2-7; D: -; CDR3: CASSEQGSSSYEQYF; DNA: TGTGCCAGCAGTGAACAGGGGTCCTCCTCCTACGAGCAGTACTTC
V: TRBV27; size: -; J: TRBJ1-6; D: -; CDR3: CASSVEPNSPLHF; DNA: TGTGCCAGCAGCGTGGAGCCCAATTCACCCCTCCACTTT
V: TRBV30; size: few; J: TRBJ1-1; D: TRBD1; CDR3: CAWTKGAPSTEAFF; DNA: TGTGCCTGGACCAAGGGGGCGCCGTCCACTGAAGCTTTCTTT
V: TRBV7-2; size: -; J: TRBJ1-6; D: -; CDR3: CASSLGRANSPLHF; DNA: TGTGCCAGCAGCTTGGGACGTGCCAATTCACCCCTCCACTTT